The sequence of this T cell receptor (beta chain) was determined in a study of CD8 T cells in ankylosing spondylitis. This clonotype came up many times. 5'-RACE, quantitative and with molecular barcodes, yielded the TCR beta libraries. TCRdb fed the 5' RACE reads into MiXCR, producing one record per CDR3 protein. Of approximately 240,000 distinct CDR3 sequences listed, about 10% are singletons. V lost 7 bases, J lost 0 bases, and 13 bases lay in between. CDR3 length equals 13 residues. In germline, CDR1 is SQVTM, CDR2 ANQGSEA. This chain uses TRBV29-1 with TRBJ2-7, with a tentative D call TRBD1 (6 bases). This sequence was found in a male donor with ankylosing spondylitis or in good health (not recorded which). Sequencing used blood, either unsorted or a sorted T cell fraction (not recorded which). CDR3 nucleotide sequence: TGCAGCGCCTTAGACAGGTCCTCCTACGAGCAGTACTTC. It codes for CSALDRSSYEQYF.